The 32 T cell receptor beta chains presented below share a single source sample, sequenced in a study of T cells after yellow fever vaccination. TCRdb called the 5' RACE reads again in MiXCR, with one record for every CDR3 protein. The sample shows around 100,000 distinct CDR3 sequences, approximately 6.3% of them seen only once. The sample was CD8+ T cells sorted from PBMCs, taken 10 days after the yellow fever booster vaccination. The receptors derive from a man in his late teens or twenties who received the YFV17D yellow fever vaccine.

The chain links TRBV5-6 to TRBJ2-5, with a weak D call TRBD1 (5 bases). Germline assignment: CDR1 SGHDT and CDR2 YYEEEE. V lost 0 bases and J 5 bases, leaving 11 bases between the germline ends. This CDR3 comprises 14 residues. CDR3 nucleotides: TGTGCCAGCAGCTTGGGGGCAGGGCGGGAGACCCAGTACTTC. The encoded protein is CASSLGAGRETQYF.

The chain recombines TRBV27 with TRBJ1-1; D might be TRBD1 (6 bases). V gave up 3 bases and J gave up 7 bases, with 18 bases separating them. The length of the CDR3 is 15 residues. Looked up from germline, CDR1 is MNHEY and CDR2 is SMNVEV (reference sequence). The CDR3 region is CASSFLTDGQIEAFF. The CDR3 coding sequence is TGTGCCAGCAGTTTCCTCACTGACGGACAGATTGAAGCTTTCTTT.

Worth noting for this clonotype: The junction does not match germline at one end; this may be a read error. The chain couples TRBV7-6 to TRBJ2-1; TRBD2 agrees at 7 bases. The CDR3 consists of 15 residues. CDR1 and CDR2 from the germline V gene are SGHVS and FNYEAQ. CDR3 loop: CDSSLRGSSYNEQFF. The DNA for the CDR3 is TGTGACAGCAGCTTGCGGGGGAGCTCCTACAATGAGCAGTTCTTC. Full variable domain (remainder filled in from reference TRBV7-6 and TRBJ2-1): GAGVSQSPRYKVTKRGQDVALRCDPISGHVSLYWYRQALGQGPEFLTYFNYEAQQDKSGLPNDRFSAERPEGSISTLTIQRTEQRDSAMYRCDSSLRGSSYNEQFFGPGTRLTVL.

This clonotype has ten or more counts. The chain uses TRBV7-9 and TRBJ2-1; the D gene is possibly TRBD2 (5 bases). Trimming cost V 6 bases and J 5 bases, with 11 bases left between them. The germline gives CDR1 SEHNR, CDR2 FQNEAQ (reference sequence). The CDR3 has 13 amino acids. The CDR3 region has the DNA TGTGCCAGCAGAGCTAGCCCCCACAATGAGCAGTTCTTC. Amino acid sequence: CASRASPHNEQFF.

This clonotype was counted only a few times. This chain uses TRBV7-2 with TRBJ2-5; the D gene is possibly TRBD2 (7 bases). This CDR3 contains 16 residues. The V end was cut by 1 base, the J end by 7 bases, with 19 bases between. The germline V gene has CDR1 SGHTA and CDR2 FQGNSA. In nucleotides, the CDR3 is TGTGCCAGCAGCTTAGAGGCCGGGGGGCCCTACGGGACCCAGTACTTC. Translation gives CASSLEAGGPYGTQYF.

This clonotype was found a few times. The chain carries TRBV7-9 and TRBJ2-1, with 13 bases lining up with TRBD2. Trimming at V came to 3 bases and at J to 6 bases, leaving 2 bases not matched to a gene. Germline CDR1 and CDR2: SEHNR and FQNEAQ (reference sequence). The CDR3 has 15 amino acids. The CDR3 sequence: CASSFTSGGANEQFF. DNA of the CDR3: TGTGCCAGCAGCTTTACTAGCGGGGGGGCCAATGAGCAGTTCTTC.

Only a few counts were recorded for this clonotype. This sequence joins TRBV12-3 or TRBV12-4 and TRBJ2-3, with 8 bases fitting TRBD2. J lost 0 bases, V lost 7 bases, and 9 bases had no gene match. This CDR3 comprises 16 residues. The CDR3 DNA reads as TGTGCCAGCAACACCGGACTAGCCTCAAGCACAGATACGCAGTATTTT. This gives the protein CASNTGLASSTDTQYF.

This clonotype has a handful of counts. V gene TRBV30 combines with J gene TRBJ1-1, with TRBD1 matching over 7 bases. The CDR3 consists of 12 residues. In germline, CDR1 is GTSNPN, CDR2 SVGIG (reference sequence). The V and J ends lost 1 base and 7 bases, in that order; junction bases with no gene match: 3. The CDR3 is CAWSAGTVEAFF. In nucleotides, the CDR3 is TGTGCCTGGAGTGCCGGGACAGTTGAAGCTTTCTTT.

There are a few counts of this clonotype. The CDR3 protein is CASSSQEDTQYF. In DNA form, the CDR3 reads TGTGCCAGCAGCAGCCAGGAGGATACGCAGTATTTT. The rearrangement links TRBV7-8 to TRBJ2-3; D gene unclear. The ends were cut back, 5 bases at V and 6 bases at J, with 9 bases in the middle. CDR1 and CDR2 from the germline V gene are SGHVS and FQNEAQ. This CDR3 has 12 amino acids. Combining the CDR3 with reference TRBV7-8 and TRBJ2-3 gives the whole variable domain GAGVSQSPRYKVAKRGQDVALRCDPISGHVSLFWYQQALGQGPEFLTYFQNEAQLDKSGLPSDRFFAERPEGSVSTLKIQRTQQEDSAVYLCASSSQEDTQYFGPGTRLTVL.

This clonotype was detected ten times or more. The chain uses TRBV16 and TRBJ1-6, with D hard to call. Trimming shortened V by 1 base and J by 0 bases, and 13 bases separated the two germline ends. From germline, CDR1 is KGHSY and CDR2 FQNENV. This CDR3 is built from 18 residues. The CDR3, as DNA: TGTGCCAGCAGCCAATTATCGGAGGGAGGCTCCTATAATTCACCCCTCCACTTT. Encoded protein: CASSQLSEGGSYNSPLHF.

This clonotype was counted only a few times. The chain carries TRBV12-3 or TRBV12-4 and TRBJ2-3; 10 bases match TRBD2. The CDR3 covers 17 residues. With V trimmed by 3 bases and J by 3 bases, 9 bases remained unmatched. Here the CDR3 DNA reads TGTGCCAGCAGTTTCAAGTCCAGCGGGGGGGGGACAGATACGCAGTATTTT. Its translation is CASSFKSSGGGTDTQYF.

The CDR3 loop reads CSVEDRGDGGYTF. CDR3 bases: TGCAGCGTTGAAGATCGGGGGGACGGTGGCTACACCTTC. This rearrangement joins TRBV29-1 to TRBJ1-2; a possible D gene is TRBD1 (5 bases). Germline values: CDR1 SQVTM, CDR2 ANQGSEA. V was clipped by 0 bases and J by 7 bases, with 12 bases between them. There are 13 residues in the CDR3.

This clonotype was counted a few times. The chain links TRBV14 to TRBJ2-7, with 7 positions matching TRBD1. The V segment lost 4 bases and the J segment 7 bases; nucleotides outside the gene matches: 7. The CDR3 extends over 13 amino acids. Germline V lookup: CDR1 SGHDN, CDR2 FVKESK. In DNA form, the CDR3 reads TGTGCCAGCAGCCGAATTTACAGGGGAGAGCAGTACTTC. Its protein product is CASSRIYRGEQYF. The full variable domain, rest sourced from reference TRBV14 and TRBJ2-7, is EAGVTQFPSHSVIEKGQTVTLRCDPISGHDNLYWYRRVMGKEIKFLLHFVKESKQDESGMPNNRFLAERTGGTYSTLKVQPAELEDSGVYFCASSRIYRGEQYFGPGTRLTVT.

In this sample, this clonotype turned up a few times. J is TRBJ2-1 and V is TRBV11-2; 8 nucleotides agree with TRBD1. Germline CDR1 SGHAT, CDR2 FQNNGV. CDR3 size: 14 residues. J was trimmed by 2 bases and V by 5 bases; bases with no gene match: 2. The CDR3 nucleotides read TGTGCCAGCAGCACGGGACAGGCCTACAATGAGCAGTTCTTC. Translating it yields CASSTGQAYNEQFF.

This clonotype was observed a few times. The rearrangement uses TRBV6-1 and TRBJ1-5; 9 bases agree with TRBD1. The CDR3 runs 16 residues. CDR1 is MNHNS, CDR2 SASEGT, per germline. Unmatched junction bases numbered 8, after V lost 6 bases and J lost 2 bases. Written as DNA, the CDR3 is TGTGCCAGCAGAACACAGGGGGCGGGCGGCAATCAGCCCCAGCATTTT. As protein: CASRTQGAGGNQPQHF.

This clonotype was seen a few times. The chain uses TRBV10-3 and TRBJ1-2; D not resolved. Germline V gene data show CDR1 as ENHRY and CDR2 as SYGVKD. The ends were cut back, 4 bases at V and 0 bases at J, with 9 bases in the middle. CDR3 length: 14 residues. CDR3 loop: CAISVGGPNYGYTF. CDR3 in DNA: TGTGCCATCAGTGTAGGTGGCCCTAACTATGGCTACACCTTC.

In this sample, this clonotype turned up a few times. The chain joins TRBV12-3 or TRBV12-4 to TRBJ2-1; 11 bases fit TRBD2. The J segment lost 10 bases and the V segment lost 4 bases, leaving 0 bases of the junction unmatched. The CDR3 has 12 amino acids. CDR3 coding DNA: TGTGCCAGCAGTTGGACTAGCGGGGAGCAGTTCTTC. Translating gives CASSWTSGEQFF.

V is TRBV6-1 and J is TRBJ1-1; TRBD1 matches at 7 bases. The V and J ends lost 11 bases and 7 bases, in that order; junction bases with no gene match: 7. Germline V gives CDR1 MNHNS, CDR2 SASEGT. This CDR3 spans 11 amino acids. This chain's CDR3 is CAVPTGLEAFF. The CDR3 bases are TGTGCCGTACCGACAGGGCTTGAAGCTTTCTTT.

This chain connects TRBV5-1 to TRBJ1-1; D might be TRBD1 (6 bases). V dropped 0 bases and J dropped 3 bases, with 15 bases sitting between them. CDR1 is SGHRS, CDR2 YFSETQ, per germline. The CDR3 totals 16 residues. The CDR3: CASSLAYTGRDTEAFF. CDR3 DNA: TGCGCCAGCAGCTTGGCCTATACAGGGAGGGACACTGAAGCTTTCTTT. The entire variable domain, with the rest obtained from reference TRBV5-1 and TRBJ1-1, is as follows: KAGVTQTPRYLIKTRGQQVTLSCSPISGHRSVSWYQQTPGQGLQFLFEYFSETQRNKGNFPGRFSGRQFSNSRSEMNVSTLELGDSALYLCASSLAYTGRDTEAFFGQGTRLTVV.

This clonotype was picked up a small number of times. This rearrangement joins TRBV5-4 to TRBJ2-5; the match to TRBD2 covers 13 bases. Germline loops: CDR1 SGHNT, CDR2 YYREEE (reference sequence). The CDR3 is made up of 16 amino acids. V lost 1 base and J lost 3; bases outside the gene matches: 3. DNA of the CDR3: TGTGCCAGCAGCTTGACCGGGACTAGCGGGGAAGAGACCCAGTACTTC. This codes for CASSLTGTSGEETQYF.

This clonotype has only a few counts. The chain employs TRBV29-1 and TRBJ1-1; no firm D call. V lost 5 bases and J lost 7, with 11 bases in between. Per germline, CDR1 SQVTM and CDR2 ANQGSEA. The CDR3 is 11 amino acids. DNA of the CDR3: TGCAGCGTTTCGCTAAAAGTTGAAGCTTTCTTT. Translating gives CSVSLKVEAFF. Based on the CDR3 plus reference TRBV29-1 and TRBJ1-1, the full variable domain is SAVISQKPSRDICQRGTSLTIQCQVDSQVTMMFWYRQQPGQSLTLIATANQGSEATYESGFVIDKFPISRPNLTFSTLTVSNMSPEDSSIYLCSVSLKVEAFFGQGTRLTVV.

This clonotype was observed a handful of times. The rearrangement uses TRBV19 and TRBJ2-5; 7 positions match TRBD2. Germline values: CDR1 LNHDA, CDR2 SQIVND (reference sequence). The CDR3 covers 14 residues. The J segment lost 2 bases and the V segment lost 0 bases, leaving 0 bases of the junction unmatched. The CDR3 nucleotides read TGTGCCAGTAGTATAGATAGCGGGCAAGAGACCCAGTACTTC. Its translation: CASSIDSGQETQYF.

In its sample, this clonotype was seen a few times. The genes are TRBV7-9 and TRBJ1-1; 7 bases match TRBD1. Germline CDR1 and CDR2: SEHNR and FQNEAQ (reference sequence). This CDR3 comprises 15 residues. The V segment lost 0 bases and the J segment 2 bases; nucleotides outside the gene matches: 3. The CDR3 nucleotides read TGTGCCAGCAGCTTAGCGTTAGGGGGCAACACTGAAGCTTTCTTT. Residues: CASSLALGGNTEAFF.

The chain joins TRBV7-8 to TRBJ1-3; D ambiguous. CDR1 is SGHVS and CDR2 is FQNEAQ in the germline V gene. CDR3 size: 17 residues. The V and J ends lost 1 base and 1 base respectively, with 14 bases between them. The CDR3: CASSLGHSLTSGNTIYF. Written as DNA, the CDR3 is TGTGCCAGCAGCTTAGGGCACAGTCTAACTTCTGGAAACACCATATATTTT.

This clonotype has ten or more counts. The chain is built from TRBV3-1 and TRBJ2-1; TRBD1 matches 8 bases. This CDR3 contains 16 residues. The germline V gene has CDR1 LGHDT and CDR2 YNNKEL (reference sequence). The ends lost 4 bases at V and 7 bases at J; junction bases unmatched: 12. CDR3 nucleotide sequence: TGTGCCAGCAGCCCCTCGACAGGGGTCGCCGGAAATGAGCAGTTCTTC. This gives the protein CASSPSTGVAGNEQFF.

This sequence joins TRBV15 and TRBJ2-5; no definite D call. The CDR3 has 13 residues. Germline assignment: CDR1 LNHNV and CDR2 YYDKDF (reference sequence). The V end was cut by 5 bases, the J end by 7 bases, with 14 bases between. CDR3 region: CATSRWPPGTQYF. CDR3 DNA: TGTGCCACCAGCCGGTGGCCGCCTGGGACCCAGTACTTC. Drawing the rest from reference TRBV15 and TRBJ2-5, the complete variable domain is DAMVIQNPRYQVTQFGKPVTLSCSQTLNHNVMYWYQQKSSQAPKLLFHYYDKDFNNEADTPDNFQSRRPNTSFCFLDIRSPGLGDTAMYLCATSRWPPGTQYFGPGTRLLVL.

This chain connects TRBV7-9 to TRBJ2-1, with D possibly matching TRBD2 (5 bases). Germline CDR1 and CDR2: SEHNR and FQNEAQ (reference sequence). V was shortened by 1 base and J by 10 bases, with 23 bases between the two germline ends. The CDR3 spans 17 residues. The CDR3 bases are TGTGCCAGCAGCTTAGTAGACGAGTACGTTTTACGGAGGGAGCAGTTCTTC. Its translation: CASSLVDEYVLRREQFF.

This clonotype was detected only a few times. The chain joins TRBV4-3 to TRBJ2-1, with TRBD2 matching over 13 bases. Germline-derived CDR1 and CDR2 are LGHNA and YSLEER. The V segment lost 0 bases and the J segment 5 bases; nucleotides outside the gene matches: 4. This CDR3 spans 17 amino acids. CDR3 coding DNA: TGCGCCAGCAGCCAAGATCTGGGACTAGCGGGAAACAATGAGCAGTTCTTC. The encoded protein is CASSQDLGLAGNNEQFF.

This clonotype was seen a handful of times. V usage is TRBV4-1 and J usage is TRBJ2-1, with 10 nucleotides matching TRBD2. Losses at the gene ends were 0 bases for V and 7 bases for J; bases not matched to a gene: 9. This CDR3 has 17 amino acids. Germline-derived CDR1 and CDR2 are MGHRA and YSYEKL. In DNA form, the CDR3 reads TGCGCCAGCAGCCAAGATGAGCGGAGCGGGGGGGAGAATGAGCAGTTCTTC. This encodes CASSQDERSGGENEQFF.

In this sample, this clonotype turned up many times. The chain couples TRBV29-1 to TRBJ2-1; weak D call: TRBD2 (5 bases). CDR3 length: 13 amino acids. V gave up 6 bases and J gave up 9 bases, with 18 bases separating them. The germline V gene has CDR1 SQVTM and CDR2 ANQGSEA. The CDR3 loop is CSVEDTRSGEQFF. The DNA for the CDR3 is TGCAGCGTGGAGGATACTAGGTCGGGTGAGCAGTTCTTC.

This clonotype was observed a handful of times. The rearrangement links TRBV4-1 to TRBJ2-7; D might be TRBD1 (6 bases). CDR3 length: 15 residues. Germline V gene lookup returns CDR1 MGHRA and CDR2 YSYEKL. The V end was cut by 0 bases, the J end by 2 bases, with 11 bases between. The CDR3 DNA reads TGCGCCAGCAGCCAAGATATTTCAGGGGCCTACGAGCAGTACGTC. Translating gives CASSQDISGAYEQYV.

In this sample, this clonotype turned up a few times. CDR3 in amino acids: CASSQTGGGADTQYF. The CDR3 DNA sequence: TGTGCCAGTAGCCAAACAGGGGGCGGCGCAGATACGCAGTATTTT. The V call is TRBV19, the J call TRBJ2-3; TRBD1 matches at 9 bases. There are 15 residues in the CDR3. Germline CDR1 is LNHDA and CDR2 is SQIVND (reference sequence). V was clipped by 6 bases and J by 4 bases; unmatched bases: 8.